The 27 T cell receptor beta chains reported below all come from one sample, sequenced in a study of cytomegalovirus exposure and HLA in healthy donors. The PCR ran on 60 Vbeta and 13 Jbeta primers. Profiling relied on immunoSEQ multiplex PCR, and the TCRdb table lists in-frame clones only, not all of them. The sample lists approximately 120,000 clones, more than 65% occurring once. Material: PBMCs. Source of these receptors: a woman aged 40-49 years in good health and CMV-seropositive.

V and J are TRBV19 and TRBJ2-4; D gene unclear. Trimming took 3 bases from V and 1 from J, leaving 16 bases between them. Per germline, CDR1 LNHDA and CDR2 SQIVND (reference sequence). CDR3 length equals 17 residues. CDR3: CASSISAISSAKNIQYF. The CDR3, as DNA: TGTGCCAGTAGTATTTCGGCTATTTCTAGTGCCAAAAACATTCAGTACTTC.

This chain connects TRBV2 to TRBJ2-1; the match to TRBD2 covers 8 bases. J was trimmed by 11 bases and V by 4 bases; bases with no gene match: 7. In germline, CDR1 is SNHLY, CDR2 FYNNEI. The CDR3 runs to 13 residues. The CDR3 loop reads CASSVDSGNQQFF. In DNA, the CDR3 is TGTGCCAGCAGTGTGGATAGCGGGAATCAGCAGTTCTTC.

This sequence joins TRBV6-1 and TRBJ2-3; 10 bases are shared with TRBD2. Germline V gene lookup returns CDR1 MNHNS and CDR2 SASEGT. J lost 6 bases, V lost 4 bases, and 13 bases had no gene match. CDR3 length equals 17 residues. The CDR3 loop is CASSATSGMGFWDTQYF. CDR3 bases: TGTGCCAGCAGTGCTACTAGCGGGATGGGTTTCTGGGATACGCAGTATTTT.

J is TRBJ2-3 and V is TRBV15; TRBD2 matches at 10 bases. Germline V gene data show CDR1 as LNHNV and CDR2 as YYDKDF (reference sequence). CDR3 size: 15 residues. The J segment lost 2 bases and the V segment lost 4 bases, leaving 3 bases of the junction unmatched. The CDR3 is CATSKTSGPTDTQYF. CDR3 DNA sequence: TGTGCCACCAGCAAGACTAGCGGGCCCACAGATACGCAGTATTTT. The whole variable domain, remainder taken from reference TRBV15 and TRBJ2-3, is DAMVIQNPRYQVTQFGKPVTLSCSQTLNHNVMYWYQQKSSQAPKLLFHYYDKDFNNEADTPDNFQSRRPNTSFCFLDIRSPGLGDTAMYLCATSKTSGPTDTQYFGPGTRLTVL.

The rearrangement links TRBV19 to TRBJ2-1, with 13 positions matching TRBD2. V lost 3 bases, J lost 8 bases, and 4 bases stayed unmatched. The length of the CDR3 is 15 residues. Germline V gene data show CDR1 as LNHDA and CDR2 as SQIVND (reference sequence). As DNA, the CDR3 is TGTGCCAGTAGTATCGGGACTAGCGGGACCGATGAGCAGTTCTTC. It translates to CASSIGTSGTDEQFF.

V and J are TRBV2 and TRBJ1-6; D perhaps matches TRBD1 (6 bases). The CDR3 runs to 15 residues. V lost 6 bases, J lost 9 bases, and 18 bases lay in between. The V gene's germline CDR1 is SNHLY and CDR2 FYNNEI. The chain's CDR3 is CASRQGTIAASPLHF. In DNA, the CDR3 is TGTGCCAGCAGGCAGGGGACGATTGCAGCTTCACCCCTCCACTTT.

This chain links TRBV5-4 with TRBJ1-2, with no clear D. The germline V gene has CDR1 SGHNT and CDR2 YYREEE (reference sequence). V was trimmed by 1 base and J by 3 bases, leaving 7 bases between them. The CDR3 runs to 13 residues. CDR3 nucleotide sequence: TGTGCCAGCAGCTTGTCCGGGGACTATGGCTACACCTTC. It translates to CASSLSGDYGYTF.

The chain has TRBV29-1 and TRBJ1-1; D unresolved. Germline CDR1 and CDR2: SQVTM and ANQGSEA. This CDR3 region has 12 residues. Trimming stripped 0 bases from V and 6 bases from J, with 8 bases between. The chain's CDR3 is CSVEEPSAEAFF. CDR3 DNA sequence: TGCAGCGTTGAAGAACCGAGTGCTGAAGCTTTCTTT.

The rearrangement joins TRBV5-1 to TRBJ2-2; D ambiguous. Germline-derived CDR1 and CDR2 are SGHRS and YFSETQ. The V gene lost 0 bases and the J gene lost 0 bases, with 6 bases spanning the gap. The CDR3 is 15 residues long. CDR3 residues: CASSLGLSNTGELFF. CDR3 sequence (DNA): TGCGCCAGCAGCTTGGGTTTATCGAACACCGGGGAGCTGTTTTTT. Together with reference TRBV5-1 and TRBJ2-2, the CDR3 gives the full variable domain: KAGVTQTPRYLIKTRGQQVTLSCSPISGHRSVSWYQQTPGQGLQFLFEYFSETQRNKGNFPGRFSGRQFSNSRSEMNVSTLELGDSALYLCASSLGLSNTGELFFGEGSRLTVL.

With regard to this clone: An end of the junction does not agree with germline; a read error may underlie this. The gene calls are TRBV29-1 and TRBJ2-7; 13 bases match TRBD2. The CDR3 runs 15 residues. CDR1 is SQVTM and CDR2 is ANQGSEA in the germline V gene. CDR3 loop: CSVASGLAGSYEQYF. The CDR3 DNA follows: TGCAGCGTGGCTTCGGGACTAGCGGGATCCTATGAGCAGTACTTC.

The chain carries TRBV2 and TRBJ2-7, with 9 bases matching TRBD2. The germline V gene encodes CDR1 SNHLY and CDR2 FYNNEI. V was clipped by 3 bases and J by 0 bases; unmatched bases: 3. CDR3 length: 15 amino acids. The CDR3 protein is CASSDLAGSSYEQYF. In nucleotides, the CDR3 is TGTGCCAGCAGTGATCTAGCGGGGAGCTCCTACGAGCAGTACTTC.

This clone showed up just a few times. The rearrangement joins TRBV7-9 to TRBJ2-3; 9 nucleotides align to TRBD2. J lost 2 bases, V lost 4 bases, and 10 bases had no gene match. Germline CDR1 and CDR2: SEHNR and FQNEAQ (reference sequence). The CDR3 contains 17 residues. CDR3 amino acids: CASSSPIPSGTTDTQYF. CDR3 nucleotide sequence: TGTGCCAGCAGCTCACCCATCCCTAGCGGGACCACAGATACGCAGTATTTT.

The chain couples TRBV7-3 to TRBJ2-1, with D possibly TRBD2 on 6 matching bases. The V and J ends lost 7 bases and 7 bases respectively, with 20 bases between them. Germline assignment: CDR1 SGHTA and CDR2 FQGTGA. CDR3 length equals 15 residues. The CDR3 loop is CASILGTRAGNEQFF. The CDR3 coding sequence is TGTGCCAGCATCCTCGGGACGAGGGCGGGGAATGAGCAGTTCTTC.

V and J are TRBV4-1 and TRBJ1-2; 8 bases fit TRBD1. Germline V lookup: CDR1 MGHRA, CDR2 YSYEKL. J lost 1 base, V lost 4 bases, and 8 bases had no gene match. CDR3 size: 16 residues. The CDR3 loop is CASSPGTGVLNYGYTF. CDR3 bases: TGCGCCAGCAGCCCTGGGACAGGAGTTCTTAACTATGGCTACACCTTC.

This rearrangement joins TRBV29-1 to TRBJ1-2, with 8 bases lining up with TRBD1. V lost 4 bases and J lost 2; bases outside the gene matches: 3. This CDR3 has 13 amino acids. Germline V gene lookup returns CDR1 SQVTM and CDR2 ANQGSEA. CDR3 protein: CSVGTGPNYGYTF. The DNA for the CDR3 is TGCAGCGTTGGGACAGGGCCCAACTATGGCTACACCTTC.

The chain employs TRBV2 and TRBJ2-3; weak D call: TRBD1 (5 bases). The CDR3 consists of 18 residues. Trimming stripped 0 bases from V and 2 bases from J, with 18 bases between. Germline V lookup: CDR1 SNHLY, CDR2 FYNNEI. This chain's CDR3 is CASSEASIREISTDTQYF. The CDR3 bases are TGTGCCAGCAGTGAAGCTAGCATCAGGGAAATATCCACAGATACGCAGTATTTT.

The sample holds a few counts of this clone. V gene TRBV4-1 combines with J gene TRBJ2-5; the match to TRBD1 covers 10 bases. V was pared by 1 base and J by 5 bases, with 7 bases of the junction left unmatched. Germline CDR1 is MGHRA and CDR2 is YSYEKL. This CDR3 has 16 amino acids. The CDR3, as DNA: TGCGCCAGCAGCCAAGGACAGGGGGCAATTTCGGAGACCCAGTACTTC. It codes for CASSQGQGAISETQYF.

This clone has only one observation. J is TRBJ2-1 and V is TRBV5-4, with 11 bases matching TRBD2. The CDR3 contains 16 residues. Unmatched junction bases numbered 3, after V lost 1 base and J lost 3 bases. Germline V gene lookup returns CDR1 SGHNT and CDR2 YYREEE (reference sequence). In DNA form, the CDR3 reads TGTGCCAGCAGCTTGCCCCTAGCGGGGGGCTACAATGAGCAGTTCTTC. Translating gives CASSLPLAGGYNEQFF. The variable domain in full, completed from reference TRBV5-4 and TRBJ2-1, reads ETGVTQSPTHLIKTRGQQVTLRCSSQSGHNTVSWYQQALGQGPQFIFQYYREEENGRGNFPPRFSGLQFPNYSSELNVNALELDDSALYLCASSLPLAGGYNEQFFGPGTRLTVL.

On this clone: One end of the junction fails to match germline, which may point to a read error. The V call is TRBV7-7, the J call TRBJ2-2; TRBD1 might be the D (5 bases). This CDR3 region has 14 residues. The germline CDR1 and CDR2 sequences are SSHAT and FNYEAQ (reference sequence). CDR3 loop: CASSSLTDTGELFF. The CDR3 DNA reads TGTGCTAGCAGCTCCCTGACAGACACCGGGGAGCTGTTTTTT. The full variable domain, in which reference TRBV7-7 and TRBJ2-2 provide the parts outside the CDR3, is GAGVSQSPRYKVTKRGQDVTLRCDPISSHATLYWYQQALGQGPEFLTYFNYEAQPDKSGLPSDRFSAERPEGSISTLTIQRTEQRDSAMYRCASSSLTDTGELFFGEGSRLTVL.

This chain joins TRBV7-3 and TRBJ2-7; perhaps TRBD2 as D (5 bases). There are 14 residues in the CDR3. V gave up 5 bases and J gave up 2 bases, with 13 bases separating them. Per the germline V gene, CDR1 is SGHTA and CDR2 is FQGTGA. The DNA for the CDR3 is TGTGCCAGCAGCCCCGAGGGCAAGCCCTACGAGCAGTACTTC. Protein product: CASSPEGKPYEQYF.

The rearrangement joins TRBV5-4 to TRBJ2-2, with 10 bases matching TRBD2. Germline V gene sequence: CDR1 SGHNT, CDR2 YYREEE (reference sequence). Trimming at V came to 4 bases and at J to 4 bases, leaving 10 bases not matched to a gene. The CDR3 contains 17 residues. CDR3 region: CASSPGTSATATGELFF. The CDR3 DNA reads TGTGCCAGCAGCCCCGGGACTAGCGCGACGGCCACCGGGGAGCTGTTTTTT.

The chain has TRBV19 and TRBJ1-5; the D gene is possibly TRBD1 (5 bases). CDR1 is LNHDA, CDR2 SQIVND, per germline (reference sequence). The CDR3 has 13 amino acids. V lost 4 bases and J lost 6, with 10 bases in between. The CDR3 DNA sequence: TGTGCCAGTAGTACTGGCAGGGCTCAGCCCCAGCATTTT. The encoded protein is CASSTGRAQPQHF.

This clone came up once. The J gene is TRBJ2-3, the V gene TRBV6-4; the match to TRBD2 covers 12 bases. The CDR3 is 18 residues long. V was clipped by 7 bases and J by 6 bases; unmatched bases: 17. Looked up from germline, CDR1 is MRHNA and CDR2 is SNTAGT. CDR3 DNA sequence: TGTGCCAGCACTCCGGGACTAGCGGGCCTCGGGACCCCCGATACGCAGTATTTT. This codes for CASTPGLAGLGTPDTQYF.

The V call is TRBV7-9, the J call TRBJ2-7; TRBD1 matches 8 bases. The CDR3 runs 14 residues. V dropped 6 bases and J dropped 5; count of bases not matched to a gene: 9. From germline, CDR1 is SEHNR and CDR2 FQNEAQ (reference sequence). Here the CDR3 reads CASRPWTGKDEQYF. CDR3 bases: TGTGCCAGCAGGCCTTGGACAGGGAAAGACGAGCAGTACTTC.

The V call is TRBV5-6, the J call TRBJ2-2; maybe TRBD1 (8 bases). The ends were cut back, 3 bases at V and 4 bases at J, with 16 bases in the middle. The CDR3 covers 16 residues. Germline CDR1 and CDR2: SGHDT and YYEEEE. CDR3 in amino acids: CASSYRQGRGTGELFF. CDR3 in DNA: TGTGCCAGCAGCTACCGACAGGGGAGGGGCACCGGGGAGCTGTTTTTT.

The chain has TRBV6-4 and TRBJ2-1, with 10 bases identical to TRBD1. This CDR3 is built from 15 residues. The ends lost 5 bases at V and 6 bases at J; junction bases unmatched: 7. Germline assignment: CDR1 MRHNA and CDR2 SNTAGT. The CDR3 DNA reads TGTGCCAGCAGTAAGGGACAGGGGAGTAGCAATGAGCAGTTCTTC. Translated, it gives CASSKGQGSSNEQFF.

This chain connects TRBV18 to TRBJ1-2; TRBD1 matches at 10 bases. Germline assignment: CDR1 KGHSH and CDR2 LQKENI. V was clipped by 3 bases and J by 7 bases; unmatched bases: 11. This CDR3 has 16 residues. The CDR3 is CASSPFPGTGAVGYTF. As DNA, the CDR3 is TGTGCCAGCTCACCCTTTCCCGGGACAGGGGCAGTTGGCTACACCTTC.